This T cell receptor (beta chain) originates from a study of monozygotic twins with cystic fibrosis (dated by TCRdb to the early 2020s). Turning to the overall study: Barcoded libraries were prepared with roughly 15 PCR cycles from 2.5 to 3 micrograms of fragmented DNA. To gauge how much genetics shapes V and J gene usage, the researchers compared TCR beta repertoires both within and across 16 monozygotic twin pairs who have cystic fibrosis. The cohort comprised ten female and six male twin pairs aged about 2.0 to 40 years, median about 9.4 years, mostly children and adolescents. On the day of blood sampling, twins were ranked among 1,060 cohort participants for weight-for-height and for FEVPerc (FEV1 disease centile). Data for three of the twin pairs had already been reported earlier in a different context.

Including the terminal cysteine and phenylalanine, the CDR3 comprises 12 residues. The entry retains the CDR3 DNA only, 36 bases that are in frame from base 1. V loses 6 bases, J loses 1 base, and the germline ends lie 4 bases apart. Sequences MNHEY (CDR1) and SVGAGI (CDR2) are obtained from the germline V gene. As regards this clone: Its antigen is unknown. Per-nucleotide qualities are absent, and no much larger clonotype sits a single base away.

On the study overall, not on this receptor specifically: Simpson clonality was generally low (median around 0.01), which suggests a naive-dominated repertoire, and clonality was higher in the most severely affected patients. In 13 of 16 pairs, V gene usage most closely resembled the co-twin's, and the same held for J usage in 8 of 16 pairs, a pattern suggesting genetic constraints. Monozygotic CF twin pairs shared significantly more nucleotide-identical clonotypes within each pair than unrelated CF individuals shared with one another (P = 0.000026, Mann-Whitney). Only a small cohort was studied, and no association of shared CDR3 numbers with age, concordance or disease severity was found.

Following the manufacturer's instructions, TCR beta CDR3 regions were amplified by multiplex PCR with the immunoSEQ immune profiling system. An Illumina NextSeq system was used to carry out the sequencing. The original methods were these. Sequence data were processed on the immunoSEQ Analyzer platform, and clonality was computed as the square root of Simpson's index of productive rearrangements. Jensen-Shannon distance served as the measure of similarity in V and J usage, while OLGA was used to compute CDR3 generation probabilities. The immuneACCESS database (August 2020) and VDJdb (December 2020) were searched for shared CDR3 sequences. This immuneACCESS table, as held by TCRdb, lists in-frame sequences with V and J called but not all clones. Of the missing ones, under half trace to an unresolved V gene in checked studies; the others have no known cause. V, J and clone size reflect that table, while D and trimming were determined from the DNA. The sample table lists some 22,000 clones, 95% to 98% of them with a count of one. Together, the top ten hold under 0.15% of the sample.

The twin pairs came from the European Cystic Fibrosis Twin and Sibling Study Cohort, a cohort that recruited patients from 170 or so CF clinics across 14 European countries. Zygosity and CFTR genotype were confirmed in-house, and zygosity was tested by multiplex PCR of nine short tandem repeat loci. Peripheral blood was sampled from each twin, and clinical parameters were recorded on the day of blood sampling. Genomic DNA was isolated from peripheral blood cells with phenol/chloroform and kept in TE buffer at 4 degrees C. The specimen was blood. The TCR sequence derives from a girl aged 5-17 years with cystic fibrosis. The chain is made from TRBV6-5 and TRBJ2-1; the D gene cannot be resolved reliably. CDR3 reads: CASRGSYNEQFF. The DNA reads TGTGCCAGCAGAGGTTCCTACAATGAGCAGTTCTTC.